One sample yielded the 16 T cell receptor beta chains listed below, sequenced in a study of neurological immune-mediated disorders. From the 5' RACE reads, TCRdb called clonotypes with MiXCR, one entry per CDR3 protein. The sample yields approximately 74,000 distinct CDR3 sequences, around 9.9% seen once. Sequencing was done on a sample of PBMCs. These receptor sequences come from a man aged 50 to 60 in good health.

There are many counts of this clonotype. This rearrangement joins TRBV4-1 to TRBJ1-1, with D maybe TRBD1 (6 bases). The CDR3 covers 15 residues. Per the germline V gene, CDR1 is MGHRA and CDR2 is YSYEKL. The ends were cut back, 2 bases at V and 1 base at J, with 11 bases in the middle. CDR3: CASSQKQGKNTEAFF. For the CDR3, the DNA is TGCGCCAGCAGCCAAAAACAGGGTAAGAACACTGAAGCTTTCTTT.

This clonotype was seen ten or more times. This chain links TRBV7-2 with TRBJ2-7; a possible D gene is TRBD2 (5 bases). The CDR3 is made up of 13 amino acids. The V end lost 5 bases, the J end lost 4 bases, and 12 bases lay between the germline ends. The V gene's germline CDR1 is SGHTA and CDR2 FQGNSA. Written as DNA, the CDR3 is TGTGCCAGCAGCCCCGGAGGAGCTTACGAGCAGTACTTC. It yields the protein CASSPGGAYEQYF.

This clonotype was counted ten times or more. This sequence joins TRBV5-1 and TRBJ1-2; the match to TRBD1 covers 7 bases. Per germline, CDR1 SGHRS and CDR2 YFSETQ. The J segment lost 4 bases and the V segment lost 4 bases, leaving 7 bases of the junction unmatched. The length of the CDR3 is 14 residues. The chain's CDR3 is CASSTPEGAYGYTF. The CDR3 bases are TGCGCCAGCAGCACCCCTGAGGGGGCCTATGGCTACACCTTC. Full variable domain (outside the CDR3, taken from reference TRBV5-1 and TRBJ1-2): KAGVTQTPRYLIKTRGQQVTLSCSPISGHRSVSWYQQTPGQGLQFLFEYFSETQRNKGNFPGRFSGRQFSNSRSEMNVSTLELGDSALYLCASSTPEGAYGYTFGSGTRLTVV.

The sample holds many counts of this clonotype. This chain's CDR3 is CASSTPGQEYNSPLHF. The CDR3 DNA sequence: TGTGCCAGCAGCACTCCGGGACAGGAGTATAATTCACCCCTCCACTTT. This sequence joins TRBV7-9 and TRBJ1-6; 8 bases fit TRBD1. This CDR3 region has 16 residues. Germline V gives CDR1 SEHNR, CDR2 FQNEAQ (reference sequence). With 5 bases clipped from V and 4 bases from J, the junction kept 7 bases outside the gene matches. Full variable domain (rest looked up from reference TRBV7-9 and TRBJ1-6): DTGVSQNPRHKITKRGQNVTFRCDPISEHNRLYWYRQTLGQGPEFLTYFQNEAQLEKSRLLSDRFSAERPKGSFSTLEIQRTEQGDSAMYLCASSTPGQEYNSPLHFGNGTRLTVT.

In this sample, this clonotype turned up a few times. The chain has TRBV12-3 or TRBV12-4 and TRBJ1-1; D ambiguous. CDR3 length equals 14 residues. Trimming shortened V by 6 bases and J by 6 bases, and 17 bases separated the two germline ends. The CDR3 here is CASSTRSGSSEAFF. For the CDR3, the DNA is TGTGCCAGCAGCACCAGGAGCGGATCGTCTGAAGCTTTCTTT.

V usage is TRBV4-1 and J usage is TRBJ2-7, with 9 bases matching TRBD2. V was pared by 3 bases and J by 7 bases, with 10 bases of the junction left unmatched. Germline V CDR1 and CDR2: MGHRA, YSYEKL. This CDR3 has 15 residues. The CDR3 DNA follows: TGCGCCAGCAGCCATGCGGGAGGGCTTGAGGTAGAGCAGTACTTC. Translation: CASSHAGGLEVEQYF.

This clonotype was seen repeatedly, ten times or more. Here the CDR3 DNA reads TGTGCCAGCAGGGTGCGAGGCGGGGACAATGAGCAGTTCTTC. It encodes CASRVRGGDNEQFF. V and J are TRBV7-9 and TRBJ2-1, with D possibly matching TRBD2 (6 bases). V shed 6 bases and J shed 5 bases, with 14 bases lying between them. Per the germline V gene, CDR1 is SEHNR and CDR2 is FQNEAQ (reference sequence). The CDR3 has 14 residues. Drawing the rest from reference TRBV7-9 and TRBJ2-1, the complete variable domain is DTGVSQNPRHKITKRGQNVTFRCDPISEHNRLYWYRQTLGQGPEFLTYFQNEAQLEKSRLLSDRFSAERPKGSFSTLEIQRTEQGDSAMYLCASRVRGGDNEQFFGPGTRLTVL.

This clonotype has a count of ten or more. The genes are TRBV7-2 and TRBJ2-7; 9 bases match TRBD1. V lost 5 bases to trimming and J lost 4 bases; unmatched junction nucleotides: 9. Germline CDR1 SGHTA, CDR2 FQGNSA. The CDR3 has 15 amino acids. For the CDR3, the DNA is TGTGCCAGCAGCCAACGGACAGGGGAGGGATACGAGCAGTACTTC. Amino acid sequence: CASSQRTGEGYEQYF.

At least ten counts were recorded for this clonotype. The chain uses TRBV19 and TRBJ2-3; either TRBD1 or TRBD2 may fit D (5 bases each). V was clipped by 3 bases and J by 2 bases, with 12 bases between them. CDR3 length equals 15 residues. Germline V CDR1 and CDR2: LNHDA, SQIVND (reference sequence). CDR3 bases: TGTGCCAGTAGTATCGGGACCCGGCCCACAGATACGCAGTATTTT. As protein: CASSIGTRPTDTQYF. Drawing the rest from reference TRBV19 and TRBJ2-3, the complete variable domain is DGGITQSPKYLFRKEGQNVTLSCEQNLNHDAMYWYRQDPGQGLRLIYYSQIVNDFQKGDIAEGYSVSREKKESFPLTVTSAQKNPTAFYLCASSIGTRPTDTQYFGPGTRLTVL.

This chain uses TRBV7-9 with TRBJ2-7; 11 bases match TRBD1. The V segment lost 2 bases and the J segment 7 bases; nucleotides outside the gene matches: 7. Germline V CDR1 and CDR2: SEHNR, FQNEAQ (reference sequence). This CDR3 is built from 15 residues. CDR3: CASSLRGQGAGEQYF. The CDR3 nucleotides read TGTGCCAGCAGCTTACGAGGACAGGGGGCCGGAGAGCAGTACTTC.

In this sample, this clonotype turned up many times. The CDR3 spells CASSHLYRAGYGYTF. DNA of the CDR3: TGCGCCAGCAGCCACTTATATAGGGCTGGCTATGGCTACACCTTC. V and J are TRBV4-1 and TRBJ1-2; D gene uncertain. Trimming pared 3 bases from V and 4 bases from J, leaving 15 bases between. Germline assignment: CDR1 MGHRA and CDR2 YSYEKL. This CDR3 is 15 amino acids long.

This clonotype was seen repeatedly, ten times or more. The V gene is TRBV28, the J gene TRBJ2-3, with 7 bases identical to TRBD2. From germline, CDR1 is MDHEN and CDR2 SYDVKM. V lost 3 bases and J lost 1; bases outside the gene matches: 4. This CDR3 has 15 residues. As DNA, the CDR3 is TGTGCCAGCAGTTTGGGGGGGTCTCGCACAGATACGCAGTATTTT. Translation gives CASSLGGSRTDTQYF.

This clonotype was picked up a small number of times. A read error may account for a junction end that differs from germline. The V and J genes are TRBV20-1 and TRBJ2-4; D gene ambiguous. Per the germline V gene, CDR1 is DFQATT and CDR2 is SNEGSKA (reference sequence). The CDR3 has 9 residues. The CDR3 DNA reads as TGCAGTGCTAGAGAACCTGAATGGTTC. Encoded protein: CSAREPEWF.

This clonotype came up many times. The chain links TRBV20-1 to TRBJ2-2, with a weak D call TRBD1 (6 bases). The V end was cut by 5 bases, the J end by 7 bases, with 11 bases between. The germline V gene encodes CDR1 DFQATT and CDR2 SNEGSKA (reference sequence). The CDR3 consists of 12 residues. The CDR3 region has the DNA TGCAGTGCTCCAGGGGTAGGCGGGGAGCTGTTTTTT. It specifies CSAPGVGGELFF.

This clonotype was seen many times. The chain recombines TRBV24-1 with TRBJ2-3, with 7 bases aligning to TRBD1. The V gene end was trimmed by 0 bases and the J gene end by 6 bases; junction bases not matched to a gene: 5. Germline V gene data show CDR1 as KGHDR and CDR2 as SFDVKD. This CDR3 has 15 residues. CDR3 sequence: CATSDLRGQSDTQYF. In DNA form, the CDR3 reads TGTGCCACCAGTGATTTGCGGGGACAGTCGGATACGCAGTATTTT.

This clonotype was seen at least ten times. The V call is TRBV27, the J call TRBJ2-1; 9 bases align to TRBD2. Germline V gives CDR1 MNHEY, CDR2 SMNVEV (reference sequence). The V and J ends lost 2 bases and 9 bases, in that order; junction bases with no gene match: 8. The CDR3 contains 15 residues. The CDR3 region has the DNA TGTGCCAGCAGTTTACTTGGCGGGAGGGCCCCTGAGCAGTTCTTC. Its protein product is CASSLLGGRAPEQFF.